The present T cell receptor (beta chain) was sequenced within a study of control samples from healthy donors and cancer patients. Trimming pared 1 base from V and 4 bases from J, leaving 8 bases between. Per the germline V gene, CDR1 is MDHEN and CDR2 is SYDVKM. CDR3 length equals 14 residues. Data came from immunoSEQ multiplex PCR; TCRdb stores just in-frame clones and leaves some out. The table lists about 51,000 clones, around 90% of them singletons. The chain is built from TRBV28 and TRBJ1-5; the D is unclear. The receptor comes from a man aged 35 to 55 with colorectal cancer. Specimen: PBMCs. The CDR3 bases are TGTGCCAGCAGTTTATTAGCGGGAAATCAGCCCCAGCATTTT. This gives the protein CASSLLAGNQPQHF. Full variable domain (outside the CDR3, taken from reference TRBV28 and TRBJ1-5): DVKVTQSSRYLVKRTGEKVFLECVQDMDHENMFWYRQDPGLGLRLIYFSYDVKMKEKGDIPEGYSVSREKKERFSLILESASTNQTSMYLCASSLLAGNQPQHFGDGTRLSIL.